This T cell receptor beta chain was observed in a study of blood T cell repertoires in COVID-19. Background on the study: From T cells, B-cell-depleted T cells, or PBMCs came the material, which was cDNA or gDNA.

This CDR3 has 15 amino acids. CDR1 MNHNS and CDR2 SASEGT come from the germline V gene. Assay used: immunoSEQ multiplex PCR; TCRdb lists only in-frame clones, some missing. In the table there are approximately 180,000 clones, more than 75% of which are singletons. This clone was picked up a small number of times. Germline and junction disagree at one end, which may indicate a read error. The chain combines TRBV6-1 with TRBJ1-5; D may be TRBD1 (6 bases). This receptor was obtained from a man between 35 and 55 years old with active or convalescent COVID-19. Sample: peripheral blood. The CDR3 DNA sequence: TGTGCCAGCAGAGAAGACAGGTTGGCATTTCAGCCCCAGCATTTT. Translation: CASREDRLAFQPQHF.